This T cell receptor (beta chain) stems from a study of T cells in Graves' hyperthyroidism and ophthalmopathy. TCR beta CDR3 regions were amplified from RNA transcripts. The HTBI primer set served for first-round RT-PCR of the TCR CDR3. From the multiplex PCR reads, TCRdb called clonotypes with MiXCR, one entry per CDR3 protein. Of roughly 280,000 distinct CDR3 sequences in the sample, about a sixth were seen once. General study points: Clonotypes that were expanded in thyroid above 0.001 mostly appeared in blood too. Ophthalmopathy and stable hyperthyroidism were told apart by a 13 V-J model. In validation, the model predicted ophthalmopathy. These predictions came a median approximately six months before onset.

The CDR3 has 17 amino acids. V dropped 0 bases and J dropped 2; count of bases not matched to a gene: 6. Per germline, CDR1 SGHAT and CDR2 FQNNGV. In this sample, this clonotype turned up many times. Its matching antigen is unknown. The receptor's source is a woman in her sixties with Graves' ophthalmopathy. The sample comprised blood. The V and J genes are TRBV11-2 and TRBJ2-3, with 9 bases fitting TRBD2. CDR3 residues: CASSLEGLARDTDTQYF. CDR3 DNA: TGTGCCAGCAGCTTAGAGGGACTAGCCAGGGACACAGATACGCAGTATTTT.